The next 14 T cell receptor beta chains were all read from a single sample in a study of OX40 agonist ivuxolimab in advanced cancers. Profiling relied on immunoSEQ multiplex PCR, and the TCRdb table lists in-frame clones only, not all of them. The sample lists 69,000 or so clones; roughly four fifths were seen once. Specimen: CD4+ or CD8+ T cells sorted from blood, collected in a trial of the OX40 agonist ivuxolimab. These receptors all come from an adult with an advanced solid tumor such as melanoma, head and neck, liver or kidney cancer.

This clone has a single count. This chain connects TRBV5-6 to TRBJ1-1; 7 bases map to TRBD1. The CDR3 extends over 14 amino acids. The germline V gene encodes CDR1 SGHDT and CDR2 YYEEEE. With V trimmed by 2 bases and J by 4 bases, 5 bases remained unmatched. In DNA form, the CDR3 reads TGTGCCAGCAGCTTCAGGGGGGCGGGCACTGAAGCTTTCTTT. Translated: CASSFRGAGTEAFF.

The chain carries TRBV27 and TRBJ2-5; D might be TRBD1 (6 bases). The ends were cut back, 7 bases at V and 4 bases at J, with 25 bases in the middle. CDR3 size: 17 residues. CDR1 is MNHEY and CDR2 is SMNVEV in the germline V gene (reference sequence). This CDR3 reads CASTATFLQGQPETQYF. In DNA form, the CDR3 reads TGTGCCAGCACAGCCACGTTCTTACAGGGACAACCAGAGACCCAGTACTTC.

In its sample, this clone is medium-sized (0.01 to 0.1%). The rearrangement links TRBV11-1 to TRBJ1-1; TRBD1 aligns across 10 bases. V trimming: 4 bases; J trimming: 4 bases; junction bases outside the gene matches: 3. The CDR3 consists of 14 residues. Looked up from germline, CDR1 is SGHAT and CDR2 is FQDESV (reference sequence). The CDR3 reads CASSWDRGGTEAFF. DNA for the CDR3: TGTGCCAGCAGCTGGGACAGGGGAGGCACTGAAGCTTTCTTT.

This sequence joins TRBV19 and TRBJ2-7, with D maybe TRBD2 (5 bases). This CDR3 has 13 amino acids. Germline lookup yields CDR1 LNHDA and CDR2 SQIVND (reference sequence). V gave up 8 bases and J gave up 0 bases, with 11 bases separating them. CDR3 region: CASPEGISYEQYV. CDR3 in DNA: TGTGCCAGTCCCGAGGGAATCTCCTACGAGCAGTACGTC.

V usage is TRBV2 and J usage is TRBJ2-3; D is ambiguous. Germline loops: CDR1 SNHLY, CDR2 FYNNEI. The CDR3 runs 14 residues. Trimming took 7 bases from V and 1 from J, leaving 12 bases between them. The CDR3 reads CASKVSVGTDTQYF. CDR3 DNA: TGTGCCAGCAAGGTATCTGTGGGCACAGATACGCAGTATTTT.

The chain carries TRBV11-2 and TRBJ2-6, with TRBD1 matching over 8 bases. V trimming: 5 bases; J trimming: 2 bases; junction bases outside the gene matches: 11. The CDR3 is 18 amino acids. The germline gives CDR1 SGHAT, CDR2 FQNNGV. The CDR3 sequence is CASSPRTGTRTGANVLTF. CDR3 sequence (DNA): TGTGCCAGCAGCCCACGGACAGGGACCAGGACTGGGGCCAACGTCCTGACTTTC.

The chain joins TRBV6-6 to TRBJ2-7; 12 bases align to TRBD2. Germline V gene lookup returns CDR1 MNHNY and CDR2 SVGAGI (reference sequence). Trimming at V came to 6 bases and at J to 2 bases, leaving 5 bases not matched to a gene. The CDR3 runs to 15 residues. The CDR3 sequence: CASSALAGGPYEQYV. DNA of the CDR3: TGTGCCAGCAGCGCCCTAGCGGGGGGGCCCTACGAGCAGTACGTC.

This chain uses TRBV6-6 with TRBJ2-1; 12 bases match TRBD2. Germline CDR1 and CDR2: MNHNY and SVGAGI (reference sequence). The CDR3 consists of 16 residues. Germline trimming cut 5 bases from V and 8 bases from J; bases unmatched to any gene: 10. The CDR3 nucleotides are TGTGCCAGCAGTCAGACGACTAGCGGGAGTAGAGATGAGCAGTTCTTC. Its protein product is CASSQTTSGSRDEQFF.

J is TRBJ2-5 and V is TRBV2, with TRBD2 matching over 9 bases. V trimming: 1 base; J trimming: 5 bases; junction bases outside the gene matches: 5. The CDR3 extends over 15 amino acids. Germline CDR1 and CDR2: SNHLY and FYNNEI. CDR3 region: CASSEEAGGVETQYF. CDR3 bases: TGTGCCAGCAGTGAAGAGGCGGGAGGGGTGGAGACCCAGTACTTC. Filled out from reference TRBV2 and TRBJ2-5, the complete variable domain reads EPEVTQTPSHQVTQMGQEVILRCVPISNHLYFYWYRQILGQKVEFLVSFYNNEISEKSEIFDDQFSVERPDGSNFTLKIRSTKLEDSAMYFCASSEEAGGVETQYFGPGTRLLVL.

This rearrangement joins TRBV30 to TRBJ1-1; D call uncertain. From germline, CDR1 is GTSNPN and CDR2 SVGIG (reference sequence). Between the trimmed V and J ends, which lost 4 bases and 1 base, there was a span of 10 bases. CDR3 length: 13 amino acids. The CDR3 loop is CAWKGHSNTEAFF. CDR3 nucleotides: TGTGCCTGGAAGGGCCACTCGAACACTGAAGCTTTCTTT.

This clone has just one count. This chain links TRBV28 with TRBJ1-4; tentative D call: TRBD1 (5 bases). The V and J ends lost 6 bases and 7 bases respectively, with 15 bases between them. CDR1 is MDHEN and CDR2 is SYDVKM in the germline V gene. The CDR3 is 14 residues long. The CDR3 DNA follows: TGTGCCAGCAGGCGAGGGACGTGGAGTGAAAAACTGTTTTTT. This sequence encodes CASRRGTWSEKLFF.

This chain uses TRBV11-2 with TRBJ2-5, with D unclear. Germline CDR1 SGHAT, CDR2 FQNNGV. V lost 8 bases and J lost 1, with 17 bases in between. The CDR3 contains 15 residues. This CDR3 reads CASRRVGSAQETQYF. The DNA for the CDR3 is TGTGCCAGCCGTCGAGTAGGGTCAGCCCAAGAGACCCAGTACTTC.

The gene calls are TRBV7-2 and TRBJ2-3; possible D gene TRBD2, 5 bases. V was pared by 0 bases and J by 8 bases, with 15 bases between. The CDR3 covers 15 residues. Germline values: CDR1 SGHTA, CDR2 FQGNSA. CDR3 nucleotides: TGTGCCAGCAGCTTAGCGGGAGTGATTATCGGTACGCAGTATTTT. It codes for CASSLAGVIIGTQYF.

This clone turned up a few times. The chain links TRBV28 to TRBJ1-1; tentative D call: TRBD1 (5 bases). The CDR3 contains 15 residues. With 6 bases removed from V and 1 base from J, the gap between germline ends came to 15 bases. The germline gives CDR1 MDHEN, CDR2 SYDVKM. CDR3 nucleotides: TGTGCCAGCAGCAAGTCAAGGGGCTCGAACACTGAAGCTTTCTTT. As protein: CASSKSRGSNTEAFF.